This T cell receptor (beta chain) was retrieved from a study of identical twins. A universal primer site was created by template switching, with the cDNA bearing unique molecular identifiers. TCRdb recomputed calls from the 5' RACE reads with MiXCR, one row per CDR3 protein. The data contain some 560,000 distinct CDR3 sequences, 9.6% of them singletons. The study, taken as a whole, reports: Low generation-probability sequences were in excess among twin-shared out-of-frame alpha sequences. Abundant beta clonotypes from cord blood bore fewer insertions; memory repertoires lacked this pattern.

On this clonotype itself: No antigen is known for it.

The CDR3 extends over 14 amino acids. V was shortened by 3 bases and J by 1 base, with 13 bases between the two germline ends. Germline CDR1 DFQATT, CDR2 SNEGSKA (reference sequence). The sample also formed part of further work on yellow fever vaccine responses in identical twins.

The chain uses TRBV20-1 and TRBJ2-7, with D possibly TRBD2 on 6 matching bases. The origin of this receptor is a woman aged 18-30 years in good health. The material sequenced was PBMCs. The CDR3 DNA is TGCAGTGCTAGGGGGGAGGAGAGTTCCTACGAGCAGTACTTC. Encoded protein: CSARGEESSYEQYF.